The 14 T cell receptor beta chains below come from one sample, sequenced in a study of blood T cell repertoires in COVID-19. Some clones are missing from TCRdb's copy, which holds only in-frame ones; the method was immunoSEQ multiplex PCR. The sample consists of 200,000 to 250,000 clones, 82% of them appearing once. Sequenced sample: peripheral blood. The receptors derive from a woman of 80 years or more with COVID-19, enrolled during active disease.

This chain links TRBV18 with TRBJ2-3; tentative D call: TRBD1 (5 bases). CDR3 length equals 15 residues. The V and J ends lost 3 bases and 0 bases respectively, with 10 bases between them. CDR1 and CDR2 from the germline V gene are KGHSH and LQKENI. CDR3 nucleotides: TGTGCCAGCTCACCGGACATGAGTAGCACAGATACGCAGTATTTT. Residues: CASSPDMSSTDTQYF.

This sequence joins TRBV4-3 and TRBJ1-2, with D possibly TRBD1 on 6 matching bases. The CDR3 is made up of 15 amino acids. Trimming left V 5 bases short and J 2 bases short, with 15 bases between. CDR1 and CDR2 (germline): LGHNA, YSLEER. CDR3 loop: CASSYTPGANYGYTF. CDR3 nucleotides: TGCGCCAGCAGCTACACACCAGGGGCGAACTATGGCTACACCTTC.

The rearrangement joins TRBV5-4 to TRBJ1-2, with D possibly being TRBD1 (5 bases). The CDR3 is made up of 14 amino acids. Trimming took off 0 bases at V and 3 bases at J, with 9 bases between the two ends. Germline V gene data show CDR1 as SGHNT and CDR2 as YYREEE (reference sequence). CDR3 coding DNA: TGTGCCAGCAGCTTGGCCCTAGGGGACTATGGCTACACCTTC. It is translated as CASSLALGDYGYTF.

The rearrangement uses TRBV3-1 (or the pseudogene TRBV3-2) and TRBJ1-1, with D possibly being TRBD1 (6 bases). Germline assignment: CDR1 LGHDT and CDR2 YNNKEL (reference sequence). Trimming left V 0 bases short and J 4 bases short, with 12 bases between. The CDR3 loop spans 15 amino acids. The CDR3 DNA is TGTGCCAGCAGCCAAGAAGGAGCCAGGGGCACTGAAGCTTTCTTT. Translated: CASSQEGARGTEAFF.

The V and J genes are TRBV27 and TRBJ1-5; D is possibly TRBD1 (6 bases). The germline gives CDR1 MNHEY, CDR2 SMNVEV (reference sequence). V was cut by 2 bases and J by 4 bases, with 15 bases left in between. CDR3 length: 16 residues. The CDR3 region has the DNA TGTGCCAGCAGTTTAAGGGGGTCTCAGATAAATCAGCCCCAGCATTTT. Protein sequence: CASSLRGSQINQPQHF.

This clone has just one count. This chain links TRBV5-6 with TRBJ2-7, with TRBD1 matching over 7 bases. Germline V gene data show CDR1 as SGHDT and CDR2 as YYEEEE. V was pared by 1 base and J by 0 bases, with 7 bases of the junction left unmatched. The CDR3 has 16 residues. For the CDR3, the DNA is TGTGCCAGCAGCTTGTTACAGGGGTTGAGCTCCTACGAGCAGTACTTC. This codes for CASSLLQGLSSYEQYF.

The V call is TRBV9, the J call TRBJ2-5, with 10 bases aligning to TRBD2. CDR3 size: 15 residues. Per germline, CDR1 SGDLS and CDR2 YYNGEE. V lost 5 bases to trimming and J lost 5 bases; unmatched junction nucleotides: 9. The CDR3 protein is CASSFSGGLHETQYF. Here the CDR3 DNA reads TGTGCCAGCAGTTTTAGCGGGGGGCTCCATGAGACCCAGTACTTC.

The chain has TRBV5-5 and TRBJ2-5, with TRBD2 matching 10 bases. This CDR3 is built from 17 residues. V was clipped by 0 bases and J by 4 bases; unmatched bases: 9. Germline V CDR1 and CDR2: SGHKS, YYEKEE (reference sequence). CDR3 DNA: TGTGCCAGCAGCTTGGAGTGGGCTAGCGGGAGAGGAGAGACCCAGTACTTC. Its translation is CASSLEWASGRGETQYF. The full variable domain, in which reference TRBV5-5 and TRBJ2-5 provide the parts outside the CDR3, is DAGVTQSPTHLIKTRGQQVTLRCSPISGHKSVSWYQQVLGQGPQFIFQYYEKEERGRGNFPDRFSARQFPNYSSELNVNALLLGDSALYLCASSLEWASGRGETQYFGPGTRLLVL.

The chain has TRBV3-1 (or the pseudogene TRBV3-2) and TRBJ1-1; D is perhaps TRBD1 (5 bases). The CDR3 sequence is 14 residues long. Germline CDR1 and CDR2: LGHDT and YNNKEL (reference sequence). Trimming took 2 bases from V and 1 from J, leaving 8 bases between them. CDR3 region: CASSQMTANTEAFF. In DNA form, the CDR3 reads TGTGCCAGCAGCCAAATGACAGCGAACACTGAAGCTTTCTTT.

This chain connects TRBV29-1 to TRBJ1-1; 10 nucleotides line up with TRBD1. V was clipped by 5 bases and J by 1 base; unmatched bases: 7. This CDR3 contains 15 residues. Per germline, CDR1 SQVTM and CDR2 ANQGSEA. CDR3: CSVIRQGASNTEAFF. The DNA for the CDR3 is TGCAGCGTTATAAGACAGGGGGCTTCGAACACTGAAGCTTTCTTT.

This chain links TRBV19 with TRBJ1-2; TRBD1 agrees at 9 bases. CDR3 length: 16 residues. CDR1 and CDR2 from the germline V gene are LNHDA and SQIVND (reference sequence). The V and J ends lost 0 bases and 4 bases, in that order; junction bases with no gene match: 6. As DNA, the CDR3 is TGTGCCAGTAGTATAGATCTAGGACAGGGGATCTATGGCTACACCTTC. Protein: CASSIDLGQGIYGYTF.

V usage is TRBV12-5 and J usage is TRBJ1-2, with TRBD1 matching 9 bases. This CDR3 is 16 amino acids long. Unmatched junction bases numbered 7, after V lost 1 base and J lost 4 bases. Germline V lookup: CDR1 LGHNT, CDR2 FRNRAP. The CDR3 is CASGLDHGTGPYGYTF. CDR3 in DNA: TGTGCTAGTGGTTTGGACCATGGGACAGGGCCCTATGGCTACACCTTC.

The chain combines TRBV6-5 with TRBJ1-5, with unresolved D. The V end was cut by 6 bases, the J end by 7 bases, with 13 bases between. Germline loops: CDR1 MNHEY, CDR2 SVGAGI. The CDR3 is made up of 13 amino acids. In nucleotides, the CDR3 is TGTGCCAGCAGCCTTACGGGGAACCAGCCCCAGCATTTT. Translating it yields CASSLTGNQPQHF.

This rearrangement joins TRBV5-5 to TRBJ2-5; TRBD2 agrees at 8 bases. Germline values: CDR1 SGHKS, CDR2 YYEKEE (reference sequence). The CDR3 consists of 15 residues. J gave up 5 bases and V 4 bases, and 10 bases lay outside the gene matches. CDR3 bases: TGTGCCAGCAGCCCCCCGGGACTAGACGTGGAGACCCAGTACTTC. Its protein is CASSPPGLDVETQYF. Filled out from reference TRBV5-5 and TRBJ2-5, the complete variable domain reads DAGVTQSPTHLIKTRGQQVTLRCSPISGHKSVSWYQQVLGQGPQFIFQYYEKEERGRGNFPDRFSARQFPNYSSELNVNALLLGDSALYLCASSPPGLDVETQYFGPGTRLLVL.